This TCR beta chain stems from a study of blood T cells in healthy people across ages (dated by TCRdb to about 2015). Regarding the study in general: Template switching captured roughly one uniquely barcoded TCR beta cDNA molecule per two T cells in model experiments. The study analyzed two additional independent replicas of 1 million unique cDNA reads from the same blood draw for two donors, one aged 18 to 30 and one aged 80 or older. The donors were divided into four age groups: young (average around 15 years), middle-aged (about 39), aged (about 60) and long-lived (roughly 82). Using deep sequencing normalized with unique cDNA molecular identifiers, the study measured how TCR beta repertoire diversity changes with age. Study-level results and caveats: Because profiling used bulk unsorted PBMCs, naive and antigen-experienced compartments could not be compared conclusively. A strong correlation was found between observed TCR beta diversity and the percentage of naive T cells measured by flow cytometry. The long-lived group showed more naive CD4+ T cells, fewer expanded clones and increased TCR diversity than the aged group, suggesting age selection. Observed TCR beta diversity per million T cells fell roughly linearly with age, and a significant reduction was already apparent by age roughly 40. Because donor CMV infection status was unknown, age-related changes in expanded clonotypes were potentially confounded. Estimates of total diversity from one million sequenced T cells were regarded as lower bounds and underestimates.

The sample holds a few counts of this clonotype. Its target antigen remains unknown. No much larger clone is present one base from it, and per-base qualities are unavailable. The donors were roughly 40 Caucasian individuals from Russia, aged roughly 6 to 100 years, who were systemically healthy. Each donor gave 9.5 to 10 milliliters of peripheral blood, drawn into EDTA-treated Vacutainer tubes. Ficoll-Paque density-gradient centrifugation was used to isolate PBMCs, with at least 6.5 million per sample. Total RNA was extracted from PBMCs with Trizol reagent, with at least 5 micrograms obtained per sample. The percentages of naive CD45RAhigh/CD27high T cells were determined by flow cytometry on a PBMC aliquot from every donor. The cysteine opens and the phenylalanine closes a CDR3 of 13 amino acids. Only the CDR3 portion is preserved as DNA: 39 bases, with reading frame beginning at the first base. The germline V gene encodes CDR1 MDHEN and CDR2 SYDVKM. The junction shows trimming of 6 bases on V and 4 bases on J, plus 13 bases between the germline ends.

Library method: 5' RACE. Sequencing was carried out with an Illumina HiSeq 2500. A second PCR of roughly 7 to 11 cycles was run with a J-beta primer mix and a sample-barcoded 5' primer. A template-switch 5' adaptor carrying 12 random nucleotides introduced a unique molecular identifier onto each TCR beta cDNA molecule. At least 3 million CDR3-containing paired-end reads were obtained from each sample. The Mint cDNA synthesis kit, primed by a TRBC-specific oligonucleotide, was used to synthesize first-strand cDNA from all RNA. Following uracil-DNA glycosylase treatment, a first 18-cycle PCR with universal primers M1SS and BC2_uni_R was performed on all cDNA. The authors processed their data as follows. For normalization, 1 million high-quality reads were randomly selected from each sample, with every read carrying a distinct molecular identifier. Reads with shared molecular identifiers were discarded instead of being binned into consensus sequences. MiTCR, run with a Q25 quality threshold and the strictest error-elimination algorithm, handled CDR3 identification, clonotype clustering and error correction. A nonparametric unseen species model with Euler transformation was used to estimate a lower bound on total TCR beta diversity. TCRdb ran its own pipeline on the public reads, namely fastp trimming at Q25 and MiXCR clone calling, and kept in-frame beta chains. When rows share a CDR3 protein, they turn into one entry using the most common DNA and genes. Clone size and V and J calls follow TCRdb, not the original study. This sample comprises about 800,000 distinct CDR3 sequences, 20% to 25% of them detected only once. The ten largest clones capture approximately 3.7% of the sample.

The sample was also linked to a second study, of T cells of mothers and their children. From the second report: Nine systemically healthy Caucasian individuals, comprising three mothers and their six children, were included as donors. cDNA synthesis used all of the extracted RNA, with approximately 1.4 ug of RNA in each 15 ul reaction. Sample barcodes and 2-4 random nucleotides were added via the M1S primer in the second PCR. Over 8 million TCR beta CDR3 reads came from each mother, compared with approximately 3.1 million reads from each child. In both related and unrelated pairs, thymic selection shapes the output of TCR recombination in a similar way, with inherited differences having only a minor effect. Normalized repertoire overlap was always slightly but never significantly higher in related than unrelated mother-child pairs. Persistent microchimeric T cell clones were not detected, at a sensitivity of approximately 98 clones per million clonotypes. The study used deep NGS to compare TCR beta repertoires of mothers and children, seeking features distinguishing related mother-child pairs from unrelated individuals. The mean age was around 40 +/- 4 years for the mothers and approximately 11 +/- 4 years for the children. After adapter ligation was performed with NEBNext reagents, the libraries were sequenced on an Illumina HiSeq 2000 with 100+100 nt paired-end reads. To prevent cross-contamination, the mother and child libraries were prepared one month apart and sequenced in separate runs. Each donor had between 500,000 and 2,000,000 distinct TCR beta clonotypes identified. Naive TCR beta clonotypes were estimated from low-frequency clonotypes matched to each donor's FACS-determined naive share, without sorting.

The rearranged chain carries TRBV28 and TRBJ2-7, with TRBD1 as a weak D call on 6 bases. The TCR originated in a boy aged 5-17 years in good health. Sequencing used blood. Here the CDR3 is given as CASRDRLRYEQYF. The nucleotides are TGTGCCAGCAGGGACAGATTGAGATACGAGCAGTACTTC.